This entry lists 31 T cell receptor beta chains sequenced from one sample in a study of shared clonotypes between healthy human individuals. CD8 cells classed as naive were CD45RO-negative and positively selected for CCR7, excluding terminally differentiated effector memory CD45RA+ cells. Clones were sequenced by immunoSEQ multiplex PCR, and TCRdb holds only the in-frame ones, with some missing. The sample comprises roughly 2,000,000 clones, about 95% of which are singletons, and 1.2% rests with the top ten. Input material: naive CD8+ T cells sorted from blood. The receptors here all came from a man younger than 35 in good health.

To note about this clone: The same CDR3 also results from other DNA sequences found in this sample. The V call is TRBV9, the J call TRBJ2-7; D perhaps matches TRBD1 (7 bases). This CDR3 is built from 15 residues. CDR1 and CDR2 from the germline V gene are SGDLS and YYNGEE. V was trimmed by 0 bases and J by 0 bases, leaving 10 bases between them. The CDR3 region is CASSVGGTASYEQYF. CDR3 nucleotides: TGTGCCAGCAGCGTAGGCGGGACAGCCTCCTACGAGCAGTACTTC.

This chain links TRBV27 with TRBJ2-6; D might be TRBD2 (5 bases). The ends were cut back, 3 bases at V and 4 bases at J, with 13 bases in the middle. The CDR3 loop spans 16 amino acids. CDR1 and CDR2 from the germline V gene are MNHEY and SMNVEV (reference sequence). This CDR3 is CASSFLEVRGANVLTF. The CDR3 DNA follows: TGTGCCAGCAGTTTTCTGGAGGTGAGGGGGGCCAACGTCCTGACTTTC. The entire variable domain, with the rest obtained from reference TRBV27 and TRBJ2-6, is as follows: EAQVTQNPRYLITVTGKKLTVTCSQNMNHEYMSWYRQDPGLGLRQIYYSMNVEVTDKGDVPEGYKVSRKEKRNFPLILESPSPNQTSLYFCASSFLEVRGANVLTFGAGSRLTVL.

Comment on this clone: Other DNA sequences within the sample encode an identical CDR3. The chain has TRBV27 and TRBJ1-6, with D perhaps TRBD1 (5 bases). Trimming removed 5 bases at V and 10 bases at J, with 15 bases between. Germline CDR1 and CDR2: MNHEY and SMNVEV (reference sequence). The CDR3 has 14 residues. The CDR3 region has the DNA TGTGCCAGCAGTCTCCGGGACCCAAGGTCACCCCTCCACTTT. This gives the protein CASSLRDPRSPLHF.

This clone was observed once. The identical CDR3 is also encoded by other nucleotide sequences in the sample. This rearrangement joins TRBV18 to TRBJ1-1; D uncertain. Germline CDR1 and CDR2: KGHSH and LQKENI. V was pared by 6 bases and J by 5 bases, with 7 bases between. The CDR3 is 11 residues long. CDR3 protein: CASSPGTEAFF. In nucleotides, the CDR3 is TGTGCCAGCTCCCCCGGGACTGAAGCTTTCTTT.

The chain links TRBV30 to TRBJ1-2; D may be TRBD1 (5 bases). This CDR3 spans 13 amino acids. V lost 0 bases, J lost 8 bases, and 13 bases lay in between. The germline CDR1 and CDR2 sequences are GTSNPN and SVGIG (reference sequence). DNA of the CDR3: TGTGCCTGGAGTGTACATCGGGGGAACGGCTACACCTTC. Protein sequence: CAWSVHRGNGYTF.

This clone appeared once. The sample holds other DNA sequences that translate to the same CDR3. The rearrangement uses TRBV4-1 and TRBJ2-7; the D is unclear. V shed 4 bases and J shed 4 bases, with 8 bases lying between them. CDR3 length: 12 amino acids. The germline V gene has CDR1 MGHRA and CDR2 YSYEKL. CDR3 sequence: CASSRDGYEQYF. The CDR3 coding sequence is TGCGCCAGCAGCCGAGACGGTTACGAGCAGTACTTC.

J is TRBJ1-1 and V is TRBV6-5; the D is unclear. The CDR3 totals 16 residues. Germline assignment: CDR1 MNHEY and CDR2 SVGAGI. Trimming stripped 2 bases from V and 0 bases from J, with 13 bases between. CDR3 in amino acids: CASSYTYTGLNTEAFF. As DNA, the CDR3 is TGTGCCAGCAGTTACACCTACACGGGCCTGAACACTGAAGCTTTCTTT.

V gene TRBV7-9 combines with J gene TRBJ1-2; no clear D gene. This CDR3 spans 15 amino acids. With 5 bases removed from V and 4 bases from J, the gap between germline ends came to 17 bases. Germline V gene sequence: CDR1 SEHNR, CDR2 FQNEAQ (reference sequence). CDR3 coding DNA: TGTGCCAGCAGCGAACGCCCCGGAGAACCCTATGGCTACACCTTC. Its protein is CASSERPGEPYGYTF.

The chain recombines TRBV7-9 with TRBJ2-3, with 9 positions matching TRBD2. The J segment lost 3 bases and the V segment lost 4 bases, leaving 8 bases of the junction unmatched. This CDR3 is built from 16 residues. Germline lookup yields CDR1 SEHNR and CDR2 FQNEAQ (reference sequence). CDR3 region: CASSSHAGLATDTQYF. The CDR3 nucleotides are TGTGCCAGCAGCTCCCACGCCGGACTAGCGACAGATACGCAGTATTTT.

The chain combines TRBV4-1 with TRBJ2-7; 8 bases line up with TRBD1. This CDR3 spans 13 amino acids. Germline V lookup: CDR1 MGHRA, CDR2 YSYEKL. Losses at the gene ends were 4 bases for V and 6 bases for J; bases not matched to a gene: 5. The DNA for the CDR3 is TGCGCCAGCAGCCCGACAGGGGCTGGCGAGCAGTACTTC. It specifies CASSPTGAGEQYF.

A note on this clone: The identical CDR3 is also encoded by other nucleotide sequences in the sample. The rearrangement links TRBV9 to TRBJ2-7; either TRBD1 or TRBD2 may fit D (5 bases each). The germline V and J ends were trimmed by 0 bases and 0 bases, with 10 bases remaining between them. CDR3 length: 15 amino acids. Germline-derived CDR1 and CDR2 are SGDLS and YYNGEE. The CDR3 loop is CASSVGGTDSYEQYF. The CDR3 DNA reads TGTGCCAGCAGCGTAGGAGGGACGGACTCCTACGAGCAGTACTTC. The full variable domain, in which reference TRBV9 and TRBJ2-7 provide the parts outside the CDR3, is DSGVTQTPKHLITATGQRVTLRCSPRSGDLSVYWYQQSLDQGLQFLIQYYNGEERAKGNILERFSAQQFPDLHSELNLSSLELGDSALYFCASSVGGTDSYEQYFGPGTRLTVT.

The chain has TRBV5-4 and TRBJ1-2; D might be TRBD1 (6 bases). The V end lost 3 bases, the J end lost 8 bases, and 20 bases lay between the germline ends. CDR1 and CDR2 (germline): SGHNT, YYREEE (reference sequence). The CDR3 totals 15 residues. The chain's CDR3 is CASSWGTTGIAGYTF. The CDR3 DNA sequence: TGTGCCAGCAGCTGGGGGACAACAGGGATCGCCGGCTACACCTTC.

With regard to this clone: This sample also contains other DNA sequences that code for the same CDR3. This sequence joins TRBV7-9 and TRBJ2-7, with unresolved D. Germline-derived CDR1 and CDR2 are SEHNR and FQNEAQ (reference sequence). V lost 1 base and J 4 bases, leaving 5 bases between the germline ends. The CDR3 runs 12 residues. The CDR3 loop is CASSLEDYEQYF. In DNA form, the CDR3 reads TGTGCCAGCAGCTTAGAGGATTACGAGCAGTACTTC. Drawing the rest from reference TRBV7-9 and TRBJ2-7, the complete variable domain is DTGVSQNPRHKITKRGQNVTFRCDPISEHNRLYWYRQTLGQGPEFLTYFQNEAQLEKSRLLSDRFSAERPKGSFSTLEIQRTEQGDSAMYLCASSLEDYEQYFGPGTRLTVT.

This clone was observed once. Different DNA sequences within this sample yield the same CDR3. The V gene is TRBV19, the J gene TRBJ2-7; unclear D gene. CDR3 size: 14 residues. V lost 3 bases and J 0 bases, leaving 9 bases between the germline ends. CDR1 is LNHDA, CDR2 SQIVND, per germline (reference sequence). Written as DNA, the CDR3 is TGTGCCAGTAGTATTAGAATCAGCTCCTACGAGCAGTACTTC. Translating gives CASSIRISSYEQYF.

The rearrangement joins TRBV7-6 to TRBJ2-5, with a weak D call TRBD1 (5 bases). This CDR3 has 15 residues. Germline values: CDR1 SGHVS, CDR2 FNYEAQ. V lost 5 bases and J 2 bases, leaving 15 bases between the germline ends. The CDR3, as DNA: TGTGCCAGCAGCCTTCCCCCGCAGGGACAAGAGACCCAGTACTTC. Amino acid sequence: CASSLPPQGQETQYF.

Only one count was recorded for this clone. The V gene is TRBV5-6, the J gene TRBJ1-1; unclear D gene. V dropped 2 bases and J dropped 1 base, with 18 bases sitting between them. The CDR3 is 17 amino acids. CDR1 SGHDT and CDR2 YYEEEE come from the germline V gene. The CDR3 DNA reads as TGTGCCAGCAGCTTAGGGTCTCCGGGGTATGGGAACACTGAAGCTTTCTTT. Encoded protein: CASSLGSPGYGNTEAFF.

This chain connects TRBV27 to TRBJ2-1, with 7 nucleotides matching TRBD2. CDR1 is MNHEY, CDR2 SMNVEV, per germline (reference sequence). The CDR3 has 16 residues. V lost 3 bases, J lost 6 bases, and 11 bases stayed unmatched. This chain's CDR3 is CASSFVSGLPANEQFF. DNA of the CDR3: TGTGCCAGCAGTTTCGTTTCGGGACTACCGGCCAATGAGCAGTTCTTC.

This chain links TRBV4-1 with TRBJ2-1; D remains unclear. V lost 0 bases and J 1 base, leaving 10 bases between the germline ends. This CDR3 spans 16 amino acids. The germline V gene encodes CDR1 MGHRA and CDR2 YSYEKL. CDR3 sequence: CASSQEAFASYNEQFF. The CDR3 nucleotides read TGCGCCAGCAGCCAAGAAGCGTTTGCTTCCTACAATGAGCAGTTCTTC.

The V gene is TRBV9, the J gene TRBJ2-3; no clear D. The germline gives CDR1 SGDLS, CDR2 YYNGEE. The germline V and J ends were trimmed by 0 bases and 5 bases, with 19 bases remaining between them. The CDR3 contains 17 residues. The CDR3 protein is CASSVGKLLLLGDTQYF. For the CDR3, the DNA is TGTGCCAGCAGCGTAGGGAAGCTTCTTCTGCTAGGAGATACGCAGTATTTT.

V is TRBV9 and J is TRBJ1-2, with D maybe TRBD1 (5 bases). Germline values: CDR1 SGDLS, CDR2 YYNGEE. This CDR3 comprises 16 residues. Trimming removed 4 bases from V and 8 bases from J, with 24 bases in between. CDR3 sequence: CASSRGGRDSVRGYTF. The DNA for the CDR3 is TGTGCCAGCAGCCGCGGAGGGAGGGACTCGGTGAGGGGCTACACCTTC.

Notes on this clone: The same CDR3 also results from other DNA sequences found in this sample. The CDR3 region is CASSLGPNEQFF. The CDR3 DNA is TGTGCCAGCAGCTTAGGGCCCAATGAGCAGTTCTTC. The V call is TRBV13, the J call TRBJ2-1; D remains unclear. Germline assignment: CDR1 PRHDT and CDR2 FYEKMQ (reference sequence). The CDR3 runs 12 residues. Trimming removed 0 bases from V and 6 bases from J, with 3 bases in between.

The V gene is TRBV11-2, the J gene TRBJ1-1, with D unclear. This CDR3 has 15 residues. The ends were cut back, 0 bases at V and 4 bases at J, with 12 bases in the middle. CDR1 SGHAT and CDR2 FQNNGV come from the germline V gene. CDR3 sequence (DNA): TGTGCCAGCAGCTTAGATTTGGGTTCGGGCACTGAAGCTTTCTTT. Amino acids: CASSLDLGSGTEAFF.

This chain joins TRBV28 and TRBJ1-2, with D unclear. The germline V gene has CDR1 MDHEN and CDR2 SYDVKM. Trimming took off 3 bases at V and 1 base at J, with 12 bases between the two ends. The CDR3 covers 15 residues. The chain's CDR3 is CASSFNGEINYGYTF. DNA of the CDR3: TGTGCCAGCAGTTTCAACGGAGAGATTAACTATGGCTACACCTTC.

The V gene is TRBV9, the J gene TRBJ2-7, with D hard to call. The CDR3 sequence is 12 residues long. Germline CDR1 is SGDLS and CDR2 is YYNGEE. V was shortened by 5 bases and J by 0 bases, with 6 bases between the two germline ends. In nucleotides, the CDR3 is TGTGCCAGCAGATCCTCCTCCTACGAGCAGTACTTC. Protein sequence: CASRSSSYEQYF. The variable domain in full, completed from reference TRBV9 and TRBJ2-7, reads DSGVTQTPKHLITATGQRVTLRCSPRSGDLSVYWYQQSLDQGLQFLIQYYNGEERAKGNILERFSAQQFPDLHSELNLSSLELGDSALYFCASRSSSYEQYFGPGTRLTVT.

Only one count was recorded for this clone. This rearrangement joins TRBV7-9 to TRBJ1-4; no firm D call. V was shortened by 5 bases and J by 4 bases, with 17 bases between the two germline ends. Germline-derived CDR1 and CDR2 are SEHNR and FQNEAQ (reference sequence). The CDR3 has 16 amino acids. This chain's CDR3 is CASSTTHGVLNEKLFF. In DNA, the CDR3 is TGTGCCAGCAGCACAACCCACGGGGTCCTTAATGAAAAACTGTTTTTT.

The chain uses TRBV27 and TRBJ1-5, with TRBD1 matching over 8 bases. CDR3 length: 15 amino acids. Trimming at V came to 8 bases and at J to 7 bases, leaving 13 bases not matched to a gene. Germline CDR1 MNHEY, CDR2 SMNVEV (reference sequence). CDR3 coding DNA: TGTGCCAGCGCCGAGGACAGGGTAATAGGACAGCCCCAGCATTTT. Translating gives CASAEDRVIGQPQHF.

The chain has TRBV28 and TRBJ2-1, with 9 nucleotides matching TRBD1. The germline gives CDR1 MDHEN, CDR2 SYDVKM. V gave up 9 bases and J gave up 7 bases; unmatched junction bases: 13. The CDR3 length is 15 residues. The CDR3 loop is CASESGTGFTNEQFF. Written as DNA, the CDR3 is TGTGCCAGTGAATCCGGGACAGGGTTTACGAATGAGCAGTTCTTC.

V and J are TRBV6-6 and TRBJ2-2; D unresolved. V was clipped by 7 bases and J by 6 bases, with 9 bases between them. CDR3 length equals 12 residues. The germline V gene has CDR1 MNHNY and CDR2 SVGAGI (reference sequence). This CDR3 is CASIGVAGELFF. In DNA form, the CDR3 reads TGTGCCAGCATTGGAGTTGCCGGGGAGCTGTTTTTT.

This clone was seen just once. The chain couples TRBV4-1 to TRBJ1-6; 7 nucleotides agree with TRBD1. Germline V lookup: CDR1 MGHRA, CDR2 YSYEKL. The CDR3 consists of 17 residues. With V trimmed by 1 base and J by 4 bases, 7 bases remained unmatched. The CDR3 sequence is CASSQVSSTGYNSPLHF. CDR3 nucleotide sequence: TGCGCCAGCAGCCAAGTTTCCTCGACAGGGTATAATTCACCCCTCCACTTT.

The chain has TRBV13 and TRBJ2-7, with D hard to call. CDR1 is PRHDT and CDR2 is FYEKMQ in the germline V gene (reference sequence). Trimming pared 1 base from V and 6 bases from J, leaving 10 bases between. The CDR3 runs 13 residues. CDR3 amino acids: CASSLVQDSEQYF. CDR3 in DNA: TGTGCCAGCAGCTTAGTGCAAGATTCCGAGCAGTACTTC.

This clone was seen only once. V gene TRBV2 combines with J gene TRBJ2-7; 11 bases are a match to TRBD2. The V gene end was trimmed by 6 bases and the J gene end by 5 bases; junction bases not matched to a gene: 9. Germline loops: CDR1 SNHLY, CDR2 FYNNEI. The CDR3 contains 15 residues. In nucleotides, the CDR3 is TGTGCCAGCAGGCCCGCTAGCGGGAGGAATCACGAGCAGTACTTC. This sequence encodes CASRPASGRNHEQYF.